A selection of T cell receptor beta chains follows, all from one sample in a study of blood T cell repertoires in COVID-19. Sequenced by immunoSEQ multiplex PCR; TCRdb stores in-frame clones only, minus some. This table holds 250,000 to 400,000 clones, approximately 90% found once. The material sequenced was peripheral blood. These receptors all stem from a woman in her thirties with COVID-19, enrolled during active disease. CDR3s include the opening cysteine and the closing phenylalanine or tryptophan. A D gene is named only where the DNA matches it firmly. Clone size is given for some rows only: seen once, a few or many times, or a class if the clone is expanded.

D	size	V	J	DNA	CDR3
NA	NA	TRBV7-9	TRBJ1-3	TGTGCCAGCAGCTTAGAGGGAACAGGGAACTCTGGAAACACCATATATTTT	CASSLEGTGNSGNTIYF
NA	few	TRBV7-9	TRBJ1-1	TGTGCCAGCAGCTTAACAGGGAACACTGAAGCTTTCTTT	CASSLTGNTEAFF
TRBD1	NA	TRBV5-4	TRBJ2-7	TGTGCCAGCAGCTCGCCGACAGGGGCTAACTACGAGCAGTACTTC	CASSSPTGANYEQYF
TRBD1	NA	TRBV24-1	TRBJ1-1	TGTGCCACCTTGACCGGGACAGATTCTCTAGACGACACTGAAGCTTTCTTT	CATLTGTDSLDDTEAFF
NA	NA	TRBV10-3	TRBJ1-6	TGTGCCATCAGTGAGGTGAGAGATTCACCCCTCCACTTT	CAISEVRDSPLHF
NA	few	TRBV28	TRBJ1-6	TGTGCCAGCAGTTCCAGGGGATTGGGGGCTTCACCCCTCCACTTT	CASSSRGLGASPLHF
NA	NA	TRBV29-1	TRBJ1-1	TGCAGCGTTCGGTATCGTTCAGGGGACACTGAAGCTTTCTTT	CSVRYRSGDTEAFF
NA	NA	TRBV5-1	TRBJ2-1	TGCGCCAGCAGCTTGGAGGCAGGGTGGGGGGATGAGCAGTTCTTC	CASSLEAGWGDEQFF
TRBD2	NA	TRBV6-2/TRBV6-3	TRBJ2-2	TGTGCCAGCAGCCGTCTAGCGGGGGGAAACACCGGGGAGCTGTTTTTT	CASSRLAGGNTGELFF
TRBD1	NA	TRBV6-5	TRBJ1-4	TGTGCCAGCAGTTACGTTCGACAGGGTGATGAAAAACTGTTTTTT	CASSYVRQGDEKLFF
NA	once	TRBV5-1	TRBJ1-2	TGCGCCAGCAGCTCTCGAGGTAGTGGCTACACCTTC	CASSSRGSGYTF
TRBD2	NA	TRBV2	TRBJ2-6	TGTGCCAGCACGGGGGGAGTCTCTGGGGCCAACGTCCTGACTTTC	CASTGGVSGANVLTF
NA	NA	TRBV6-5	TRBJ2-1	TGTGCCAGCAGTTCCGGGGCCTACAATGAGCAGTTCTTC	CASSSGAYNEQFF
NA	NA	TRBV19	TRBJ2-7	TGTGCCAGTAGTATACGCAGGGAAACCCAGCAGTACTTC	CASSIRRETQQYF
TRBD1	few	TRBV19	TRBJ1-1	TGTGCCACCAGGGACAGCATTAACACTGAAGCTTTCTTT	CATRDSINTEAFF
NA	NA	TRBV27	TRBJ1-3	TGTGCCAGCAGTTTATCCAGGTCTGGAAACACCATATATTTT	CASSLSRSGNTIYF
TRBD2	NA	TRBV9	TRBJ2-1	TGTGCCAGCAGCGGACCCGGGGGAGGGATCGGACGTGAGCAGTTCTTC	CASSGPGGGIGREQFF
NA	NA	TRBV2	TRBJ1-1	TGTGCCAGCAGTGAATGGGGGCGGAAGAACACTGAAGCTTTCTTT	CASSEWGRKNTEAFF
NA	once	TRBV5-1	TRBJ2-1	NA	CASSWGQGTFF
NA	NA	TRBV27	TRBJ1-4	TGTGCCAGCAGTCCCGGCAGGGTGATCGAAAAACTGTTTTTT	CASSPGRVIEKLFF
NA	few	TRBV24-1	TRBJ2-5	TGTGCCACCCAGTCCCCACCCCAAGAGACCCAGTACTTC	CATQSPPQETQYF
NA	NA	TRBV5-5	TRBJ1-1	TGTGCCAGCAGCTTGGCTCGGACTATGAACACTGAAGCTTTCTTT	CASSLARTMNTEAFF
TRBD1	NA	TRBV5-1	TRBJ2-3	TGCGCCAGCAGCACTGACAGGGGGACAGATACGCAGTATTTT	CASSTDRGTDTQYF
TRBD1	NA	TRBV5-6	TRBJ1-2	TGTGCCAGCAGCTCCTTAACAGGGGGCTATGGCTACACCTTC	CASSSLTGGYGYTF
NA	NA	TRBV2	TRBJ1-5	TGTGCCAGCAGTAGGTCAGGGAACCTTCATGGCAATCAGCCCCAGCATTTT	CASSRSGNLHGNQPQHF
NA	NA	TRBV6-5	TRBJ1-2	TGTGCCAGCAGAGCGGACGACAATCCTAACTATGGCTACACCTTC	CASRADDNPNYGYTF
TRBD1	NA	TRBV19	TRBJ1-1	TGTGCCAGTAGCGACAGGGGCTACCCTGAAGCTTTCTTT	CASSDRGYPEAFF
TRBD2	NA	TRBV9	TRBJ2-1	TGTGCCAGCAGCGTAGTTAGCGGGGGGTCCAATGAGCAGTTCTTC	CASSVVSGGSNEQFF
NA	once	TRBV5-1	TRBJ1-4	TGCGCCAGCAGCCCTACCGTGACTAATGAAAAACTGTTTTTT	CASSPTVTNEKLFF
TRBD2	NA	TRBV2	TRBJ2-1	TGTGCCAGCATGGGGCGGGGGGGCCCTCGTGAGCAGTTCTTC	CASMGRGGPREQFF
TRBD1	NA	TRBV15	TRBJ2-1	TGTGCCACCAGCAGAGGAGGACAGGCTAATGAGCAGTTCTTC	CATSRGGQANEQFF
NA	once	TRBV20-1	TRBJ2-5	TGCAGTGCTACGGGTGAGACCCAGTACTTC	CSATGETQYF
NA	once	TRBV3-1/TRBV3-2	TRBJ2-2	TGTGCCAGCAGCCTTACAGGGTTGACCGGGGAGCTGTTTTTT	CASSLTGLTGELFF
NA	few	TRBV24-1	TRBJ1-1	TGTGCCACCAGTGGTGGAGTTGGGAACACTGAAGCTTTCTTT	CATSGGVGNTEAFF
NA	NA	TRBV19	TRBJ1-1	TGTGCCAGTAGCCTCCTTCCGGGACAAAGCATCGAGCAGCCTGAAGCTTTCTTT	CASSLLPGQSIEQPEAFF
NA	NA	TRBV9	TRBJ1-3	TGTGCCAGCAGCATAGGACAGTTCCCTGGAAACACCATATATTTT	CASSIGQFPGNTIYF
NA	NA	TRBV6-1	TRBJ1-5	TGTGCCAGCAATCGAGGGGGTAGCAATCAGCCCCAGCATTTT	CASNRGGSNQPQHF
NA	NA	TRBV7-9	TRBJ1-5	TGTGCCAGCGGCCAGGGAATTGGTCAGCCCCAGCATTTT	CASGQGIGQPQHF
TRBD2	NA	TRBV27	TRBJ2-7	TGTGCCAGCAGTTCGGGACTAGTAAGTGACTACGAGCAGTACTTC	CASSSGLVSDYEQYF
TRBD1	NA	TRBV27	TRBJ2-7	TGTGCCAGCAGTTTCGGACAGGGCGACTACGAGCAGTACTTC	CASSFGQGDYEQYF
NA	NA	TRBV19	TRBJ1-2	TGTGCCAGTAACGAGGGGAGGAGTGGCTACACCTTC	CASNEGRSGYTF
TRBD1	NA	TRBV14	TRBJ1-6	TGTGCCAGCAGCACGACAGGGTACAATTCACCCCTCCACTTT	CASSTTGYNSPLHF
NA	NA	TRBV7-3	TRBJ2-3	TGTGCCAGCAGCTTAACCTCTGCGGGTACAGATACGCAGTATTTT	CASSLTSAGTDTQYF
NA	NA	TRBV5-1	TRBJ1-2	TGCGCCAGCAGCTTGGAGGCGGGGTATGGCTACACCTTC	CASSLEAGYGYTF
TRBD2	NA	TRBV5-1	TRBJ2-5	TGCGCCAGCCGTTTATCGGGACTAGCTGGAGAGACCCAGTACTTC	CASRLSGLAGETQYF
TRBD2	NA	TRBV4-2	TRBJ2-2	TGTGCCAGCAGTCAAGATCCTGCGGGGGGCCAACCCACCGGGGAGCTGTTTTTT	CASSQDPAGGQPTGELFF
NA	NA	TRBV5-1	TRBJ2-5	TGCGCCAGCAGCTTAGACAGTACAAAAGAGACCCAGTACTTC	CASSLDSTKETQYF
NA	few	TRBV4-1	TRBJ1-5	TGCGCCAGCGGCACAGGGTTAGAACAGCCCCAGCATTTT	CASGTGLEQPQHF
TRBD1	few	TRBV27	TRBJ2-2	TGTGCCAGCAGTCAAGGGACAGCCACCGGGGAGCTGTTTTTT	CASSQGTATGELFF